Shown below are 18 T cell receptor beta chains from a single sample sequenced in a study of cytomegalovirus exposure and HLA in healthy donors. Both 60 Vbeta primers and 13 Jbeta primers went into the PCR. Sequenced by immunoSEQ multiplex PCR; TCRdb stores in-frame clones only, minus some. The sample includes over 95,000 clones, 60% to 85% of them seen just once. Sample: PBMCs. These receptors all come from a female donor in good health and CMV-seronegative.

This chain connects TRBV2 to TRBJ2-1; perhaps TRBD1 as D (5 bases). The CDR3 covers 14 residues. V shed 6 bases and J shed 8 bases, with 17 bases lying between them. Germline-derived CDR1 and CDR2 are SNHLY and FYNNEI. The CDR3 reads CASRSRVSVDEQFF. CDR3 sequence (DNA): TGTGCCAGCAGAAGCAGGGTTTCGGTGGATGAGCAGTTCTTC.

The chain joins TRBV19 to TRBJ2-1; 10 bases line up with TRBD1. CDR1 is LNHDA and CDR2 is SQIVND in the germline V gene (reference sequence). There are 15 residues in the CDR3. Unmatched junction bases numbered 9, after V lost 8 bases and J lost 5 bases. CDR3 DNA: TGTGCCAGTTATAACCCCGGGACAGGGGACAATGAGCAGTTCTTC. It translates to CASYNPGTGDNEQFF.

The V and J genes are TRBV11-2 and TRBJ2-1; the D gene is possibly TRBD1 (6 bases). The CDR3 totals 14 residues. Germline V gene sequence: CDR1 SGHAT, CDR2 FQNNGV. V shed 6 bases and J shed 8 bases, with 17 bases lying between them. The CDR3 nucleotides are TGTGCCAGCAGTACAGGGATTAGGGGCGATGAGCAGTTCTTC. Its translation: CASSTGIRGDEQFF.

The chain recombines TRBV19 with TRBJ1-2; 7 bases agree with TRBD1. CDR3 length: 14 residues. V gave up 1 base and J gave up 6 bases; unmatched junction bases: 5. The germline V gene encodes CDR1 LNHDA and CDR2 SQIVND (reference sequence). The CDR3 reads CASSIGRGQNGYTF. For the CDR3, the DNA is TGTGCCAGTAGTATAGGAAGGGGACAGAATGGCTACACCTTC.

The genes are TRBV19 and TRBJ2-3; D gene unclear. Looked up from germline, CDR1 is LNHDA and CDR2 is SQIVND (reference sequence). This CDR3 comprises 16 residues. V lost 3 bases and J 0 bases, leaving 13 bases between the germline ends. For the CDR3, the DNA is TGTGCCAGTAGTATTACTCGAAGATCTAGCACAGATACGCAGTATTTT. This encodes CASSITRRSSTDTQYF.

This clone was seen once. The CDR3 DNA follows: TGTGCCAGCAGCTTAGTGGGCGTCGGGACCTACGAGCAGTACTTC. Translating it yields CASSLVGVGTYEQYF. This chain uses TRBV7-8 with TRBJ2-7, with D possibly being TRBD2 (5 bases). Trimming took 1 base from V and 2 from J, leaving 12 bases between them. The CDR3 sequence is 15 residues long. Germline V gene sequence: CDR1 SGHVS, CDR2 FQNEAQ.

The CDR3 region has the DNA TGTGCCAGCAGTCCGGGGGGTGGCTACACCTTC. Its translation: CASSPGGGYTF. The genes are TRBV6-5 and TRBJ1-2, with D possibly matching TRBD1 (5 bases). The CDR3 totals 11 residues. Looked up from germline, CDR1 is MNHEY and CDR2 is SVGAGI. Deletions cut 5 bases from V and 7 bases from J, with 8 bases between.

The V gene is TRBV29-1, the J gene TRBJ1-1; 8 bases map to TRBD1. The CDR3 contains 12 residues. Germline CDR1 is SQVTM and CDR2 is ANQGSEA. This CDR3 reads CSTGGSNTEAFF. CDR3 nucleotides: TGCAGTACAGGGGGGAGCAACACTGAAGCTTTCTTT.

V gene TRBV4-2 combines with J gene TRBJ2-1, with D tentatively TRBD1 (6 bases). The V gene lost 0 bases and the J gene lost 4 bases, with 16 bases spanning the gap. The CDR3 length is 17 residues. Germline CDR1 reads LGHNA; CDR2 reads YNFKEQ. CDR3 DNA: TGTGCCAGCAGCCAAGATCCACGACAGGCAATTTACAATGAGCAGTTCTTC. Protein: CASSQDPRQAIYNEQFF.

This sequence joins TRBV5-4 and TRBJ2-3; 14 positions match TRBD2. Germline assignment: CDR1 SGHNT and CDR2 YYREEE (reference sequence). The CDR3 sequence is 17 residues long. V was clipped by 0 bases and J by 2 bases; unmatched bases: 2. The CDR3 region is CASSLAGLAGVTDTQYF. As DNA, the CDR3 is TGTGCCAGCAGCTTGGCGGGACTAGCGGGAGTCACAGATACGCAGTATTTT.

This clone was counted only a few times. The genes are TRBV14 and TRBJ2-1; 7 bases match TRBD2. J lost 9 bases, V lost 1 base, and 9 bases had no gene match. Germline assignment: CDR1 SGHDN and CDR2 FVKESK. This CDR3 contains 15 residues. Written as DNA, the CDR3 is TGTGCCAGCAGCCAAGTGGCGGGGGTGGATGGTGAGCAGTTCTTC. Amino acid sequence: CASSQVAGVDGEQFF. Full variable domain (missing parts from reference TRBV14 and TRBJ2-1): EAGVTQFPSHSVIEKGQTVTLRCDPISGHDNLYWYRRVMGKEIKFLLHFVKESKQDESGMPNNRFLAERTGGTYSTLKVQPAELEDSGVYFCASSQVAGVDGEQFFGPGTRLTVL.

This clone was observed a few times. The chain recombines TRBV30 with TRBJ1-1; D not certain. The CDR3 loop spans 12 amino acids. CDR1 and CDR2 (germline): GTSNPN, SVGIG (reference sequence). The germline V and J ends were trimmed by 2 bases and 10 bases, with 14 bases remaining between them. The CDR3: CAWSMTAGGAFF. CDR3 sequence (DNA): TGTGCCTGGAGTATGACCGCCGGAGGAGCTTTCTTT.

The J gene is TRBJ1-6, the V gene TRBV30, with D perhaps matching TRBD1 (5 bases). Trimming left V 5 bases short and J 10 bases short, with 15 bases between. Germline CDR1 is GTSNPN and CDR2 is SVGIG (reference sequence). CDR3 size: 13 residues. This CDR3 reads CAWGDGGSSPLHF. The CDR3 DNA follows: TGTGCCTGGGGGGACGGCGGGAGCTCACCCCTCCACTTT.

This chain links TRBV5-1 with TRBJ2-3; 7 bases are a match to TRBD1. Germline V gene sequence: CDR1 SGHRS, CDR2 YFSETQ. The trim removed 7 bases at V and 3 bases at J, leaving 14 bases unmatched. The CDR3 loop spans 16 amino acids. The CDR3 loop is CASYSPGQAITDTQYF. As DNA, the CDR3 is TGCGCCAGCTACTCACCAGGACAGGCGATTACAGATACGCAGTATTTT.

A single count supports this clone. The CDR3 nucleotides read TGTGCCAGCAGTTCCTCTCGCGGGGGGGCCAGGGATGAGCAGTTCTTC. Translating gives CASSSSRGGARDEQFF. The chain carries TRBV7-9 and TRBJ2-1, with TRBD2 matching over 9 bases. The V gene end was trimmed by 6 bases and the J gene end by 8 bases; junction bases not matched to a gene: 14. Germline V CDR1 and CDR2: SEHNR, FQNEAQ (reference sequence). The CDR3 is made up of 16 amino acids.

V and J are TRBV11-2 and TRBJ2-5; no clear D. Trimming removed 2 bases at V and 5 bases at J, with 6 bases between. There are 12 residues in the CDR3. The germline V gene encodes CDR1 SGHAT and CDR2 FQNNGV. For the CDR3, the DNA is TGTGCCAGCAGCTTATACGGGGAGACCCAGTACTTC. As protein: CASSLYGETQYF. Using reference TRBV11-2 and TRBJ2-5 for the parts outside the CDR3, the full variable domain is EAGVAQSPRYKIIEKRQSVAFWCNPISGHATLYWYQQILGQGPKLLIQFQNNGVVDDSQLPKDRFSAERLKGVDSTLKIQPAKLEDSAVYLCASSLYGETQYFGPGTRLLVL.

The V gene is TRBV7-2, the J gene TRBJ2-1, with TRBD2 identical over 12 bases. The CDR3 length is 14 residues. V was pared by 8 bases and J by 10 bases, with 9 bases of the junction left unmatched. CDR1 and CDR2 (germline): SGHTA, FQGNSA. CDR3: CASRSPSGGEEQFF. The CDR3, as DNA: TGTGCCAGCCGCTCCCCTAGCGGGGGGGAAGAGCAGTTCTTC.

This clone was observed a single time. V and J are TRBV11-1 and TRBJ2-7; D unclear. CDR3 length: 11 residues. From germline, CDR1 is SGHAT and CDR2 FQDESV (reference sequence). V lost 5 bases and J 4 bases, leaving 6 bases between the germline ends. The CDR3 DNA follows: TGTGCCAGCAGCCGTCAGTACGAGCAGTACTTC. Amino acids: CASSRQYEQYF.